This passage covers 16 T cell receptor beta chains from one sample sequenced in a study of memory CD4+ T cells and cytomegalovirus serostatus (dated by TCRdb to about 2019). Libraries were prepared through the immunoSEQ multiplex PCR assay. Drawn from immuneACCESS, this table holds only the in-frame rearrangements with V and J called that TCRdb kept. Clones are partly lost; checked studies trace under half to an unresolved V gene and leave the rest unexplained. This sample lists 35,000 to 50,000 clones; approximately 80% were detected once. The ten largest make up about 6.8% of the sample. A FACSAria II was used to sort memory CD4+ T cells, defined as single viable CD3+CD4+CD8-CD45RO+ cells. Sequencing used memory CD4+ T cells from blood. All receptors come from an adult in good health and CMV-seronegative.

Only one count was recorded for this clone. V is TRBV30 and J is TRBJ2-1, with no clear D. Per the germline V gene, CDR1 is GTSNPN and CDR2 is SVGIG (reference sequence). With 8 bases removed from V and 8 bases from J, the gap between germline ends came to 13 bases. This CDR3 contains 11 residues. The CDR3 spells CAEAVDYEQFF. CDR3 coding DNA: TGTGCCGAGGCGGTCGATTATGAGCAGTTCTTC.

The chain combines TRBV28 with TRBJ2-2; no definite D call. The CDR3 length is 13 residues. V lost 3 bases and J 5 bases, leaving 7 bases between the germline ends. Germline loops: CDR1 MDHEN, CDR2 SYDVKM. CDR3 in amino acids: CASSLSGTGELFF. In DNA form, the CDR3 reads TGTGCCAGCAGTTTGAGTGGGACCGGGGAGCTGTTTTTT. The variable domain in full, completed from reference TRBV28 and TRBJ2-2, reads DVKVTQSSRYLVKRTGEKVFLECVQDMDHENMFWYRQDPGLGLRLIYFSYDVKMKEKGDIPEGYSVSREKKERFSLILESASTNQTSMYLCASSLSGTGELFFGEGSRLTVL.

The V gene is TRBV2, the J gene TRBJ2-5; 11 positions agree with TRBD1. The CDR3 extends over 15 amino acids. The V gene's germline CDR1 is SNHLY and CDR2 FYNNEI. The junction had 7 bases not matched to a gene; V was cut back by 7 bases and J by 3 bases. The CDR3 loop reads CASMDRGQYEETQYF. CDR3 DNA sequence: TGTGCCAGCATGGACAGGGGGCAGTATGAAGAGACCCAGTACTTC.

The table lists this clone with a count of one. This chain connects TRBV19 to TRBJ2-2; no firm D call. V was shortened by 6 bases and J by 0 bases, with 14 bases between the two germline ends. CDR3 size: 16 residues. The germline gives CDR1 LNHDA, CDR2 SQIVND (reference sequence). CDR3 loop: CASRRTSKANTGELFF. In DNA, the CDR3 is TGTGCCAGTAGAAGGACGTCCAAGGCGAACACCGGGGAGCTGTTTTTT.

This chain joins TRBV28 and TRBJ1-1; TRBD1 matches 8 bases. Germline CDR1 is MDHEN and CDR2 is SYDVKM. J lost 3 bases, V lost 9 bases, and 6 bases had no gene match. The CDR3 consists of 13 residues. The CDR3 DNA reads TGTGCCAGTAAAAACAGGGGGGACACTGAAGCTTTCTTT. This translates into CASKNRGDTEAFF.

For the CDR3, the DNA is TGTGCCAGCTCACCTAATGAGGGGGTCGAGCAGTACTTC. This codes for CASSPNEGVEQYF. The chain links TRBV18 to TRBJ2-7, with D maybe TRBD1 (6 bases). V gave up 3 bases and J gave up 6 bases, with 12 bases separating them. Germline V gene sequence: CDR1 KGHSH, CDR2 LQKENI. The CDR3 consists of 13 residues.

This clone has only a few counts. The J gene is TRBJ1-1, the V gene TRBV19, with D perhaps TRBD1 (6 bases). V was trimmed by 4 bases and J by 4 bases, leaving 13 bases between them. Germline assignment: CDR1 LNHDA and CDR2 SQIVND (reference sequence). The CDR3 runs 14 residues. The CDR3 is CASSTLQGFTEAFF. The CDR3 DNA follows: TGTGCCAGTAGTACCCTACAGGGTTTCACTGAAGCTTTCTTT.

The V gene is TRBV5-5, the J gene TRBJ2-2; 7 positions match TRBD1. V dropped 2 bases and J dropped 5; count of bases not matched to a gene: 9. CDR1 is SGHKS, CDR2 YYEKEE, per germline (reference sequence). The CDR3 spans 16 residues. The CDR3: CASSFFSTGSTGELFF. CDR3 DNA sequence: TGTGCCAGCAGCTTTTTTTCGACAGGGTCGACCGGGGAGCTGTTTTTT.

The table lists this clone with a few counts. The CDR3 coding sequence is TGTGCCAGCAGCCTTCTTTTTACAGGGGAGGCTTTCTTT. Its protein is CASSLLFTGEAFF. This chain joins TRBV7-9 and TRBJ1-1, with 7 bases lining up with TRBD1. The CDR3 is 13 amino acids. In germline, CDR1 is SEHNR, CDR2 FQNEAQ (reference sequence). V lost 5 bases to trimming and J lost 11 bases; unmatched junction nucleotides: 11.

The CDR3: CASSELGANTEAFF. The CDR3 nucleotides are TGTGCCAGCAGTGAACTGGGGGCGAACACTGAAGCTTTCTTT. The chain combines TRBV6-1 with TRBJ1-1; tentative D call: TRBD1 (6 bases). Trimming left V 2 bases short and J 1 base short, with 8 bases between. This CDR3 is built from 14 residues. Germline values: CDR1 MNHNS, CDR2 SASEGT.

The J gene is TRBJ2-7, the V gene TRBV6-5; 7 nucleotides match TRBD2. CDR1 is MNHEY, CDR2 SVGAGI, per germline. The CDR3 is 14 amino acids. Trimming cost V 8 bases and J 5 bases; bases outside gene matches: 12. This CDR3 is CASSAAGEGDEQYF. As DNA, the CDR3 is TGTGCCAGCTCGGCCGCCGGGGAGGGAGACGAGCAGTACTTC.

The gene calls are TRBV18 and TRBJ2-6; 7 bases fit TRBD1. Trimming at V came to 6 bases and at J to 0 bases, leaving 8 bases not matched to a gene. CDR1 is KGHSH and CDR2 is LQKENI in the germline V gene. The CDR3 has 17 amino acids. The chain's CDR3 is CASSPGTAASGANVLTF. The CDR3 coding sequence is TGTGCCAGCTCGCCCGGGACAGCTGCCTCTGGGGCCAACGTCCTGACTTTC.

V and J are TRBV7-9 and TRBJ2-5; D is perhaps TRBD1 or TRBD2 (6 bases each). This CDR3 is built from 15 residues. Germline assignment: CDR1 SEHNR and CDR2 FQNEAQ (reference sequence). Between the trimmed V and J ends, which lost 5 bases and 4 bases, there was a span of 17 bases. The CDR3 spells CASSPGGGFRETQYF. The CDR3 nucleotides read TGTGCCAGCAGCCCCGGAGGGGGATTTCGAGAGACCCAGTACTTC.

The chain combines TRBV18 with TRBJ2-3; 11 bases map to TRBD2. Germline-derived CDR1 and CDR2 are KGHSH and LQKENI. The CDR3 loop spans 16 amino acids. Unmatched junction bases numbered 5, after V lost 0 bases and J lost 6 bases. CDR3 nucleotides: TGTGCCAGCTCACCACCTACTAGCGGGAGTTCCGATACGCAGTATTTT. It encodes CASSPPTSGSSDTQYF.

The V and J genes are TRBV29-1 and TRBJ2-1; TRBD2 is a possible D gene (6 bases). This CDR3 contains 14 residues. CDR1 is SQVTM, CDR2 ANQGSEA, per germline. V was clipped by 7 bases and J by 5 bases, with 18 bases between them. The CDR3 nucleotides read TGCAGCGCTGTACCGCGCGGGATTCACAATGAGCAGTTCTTC. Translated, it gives CSAVPRGIHNEQFF.

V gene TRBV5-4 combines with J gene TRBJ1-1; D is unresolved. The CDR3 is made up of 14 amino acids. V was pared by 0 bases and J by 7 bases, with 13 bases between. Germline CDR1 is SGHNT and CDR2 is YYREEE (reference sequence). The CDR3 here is CASSLATGSLEAFF. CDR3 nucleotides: TGTGCCAGCAGCTTGGCCACGGGGTCCCTTGAAGCTTTCTTT.